The 2 T cell receptor beta chains reported below all come from one sample, sequenced in a study of persistence of HIV-infected CD4 T cells. The libraries were made with immunoSEQ version 4 in survey mode. Generated by immunoSEQ multiplex PCR, the TCRdb table keeps only in-frame clones and is missing some. The sample records roughly 35,000 clones, approximately 78% being singletons. Overlapping HIV-1 Gag 15-mer peptides at 1 ug per peptide per mL were used. CD40L/CD69 double-negative CD45RO-high memory CD4+ T cells were collected. These receptors lack a known antigen. The sample was cultured CD4+ T cells from PBMCs, taken from a patient who received antiretroviral therapy. Every receptor here comes from an adult with HIV. The donor label of this sample is uncertain.

The genes are TRBV4-2 and TRBJ1-1; unclear D gene. The CDR3 has 13 residues. V dropped 6 bases and J dropped 4 bases, with 12 bases sitting between them. Looked up from germline, CDR1 is LGHNA and CDR2 is YNFKEQ. CDR3 loop: CASRLGSITEAFF. CDR3 in DNA: TGTGCCAGCAGGCTTGGATCTATCACTGAAGCTTTCTTT.

The rearrangement links TRBV6-1 to TRBJ2-6, with 7 nucleotides matching TRBD1. Germline V CDR1 and CDR2: MNHNS, SASEGT. V lost 3 bases and J lost 0; bases outside the gene matches: 5. This CDR3 has 17 residues. CDR3 sequence (DNA): TGTGCCAGCAGTGAGGGGACAGCCAACTCTGGGGCCAACGTCCTGACTTTC. Translating gives CASSEGTANSGANVLTF.